Each of the 3 T cell receptor beta chains below was sequenced from the same sample in a study of beta chain features in type 1 diabetes. General study points: For Type 1 diabetes patients, all four CD4+ subsets carried TCRB CDR3s that were moderately but significantly shorter.

Expressed TCRB transcripts were sequenced because the isolated RNA had all been reverse transcribed beforehand. Generated by immunoSEQ multiplex PCR, the TCRdb table keeps only in-frame clones and is missing some. The sample records over 150,000 clones, 10% to 13% being singletons. These receptors are not linked to any known antigen. The sample taken for sequencing was central memory CD4+ T cells from blood. These receptors were taken from a man aged 25 to 45 with type 1 diabetes.

This clone was counted only a few times. The chain combines TRBV9 with TRBJ2-1, with 7 bases lining up with TRBD1. There are 14 residues in the CDR3. V trimming: 4 bases; J trimming: 4 bases; junction bases outside the gene matches: 5. The germline V gene has CDR1 SGDLS and CDR2 YYNGEE. CDR3 in amino acids: CASSFSDRYNEQFF. CDR3 in DNA: TGTGCCAGCAGCTTCTCGGACAGGTACAATGAGCAGTTCTTC.

In its sample, this clone was seen a few times. V is TRBV30 and J is TRBJ2-1, with a weak D call TRBD1 (6 bases). V was clipped by 1 base and J by 9 bases, with 13 bases between them. Germline CDR1 is GTSNPN and CDR2 is SVGIG (reference sequence). The CDR3 runs to 13 residues. The CDR3: CAWSAQGAGEQFF. The CDR3 bases are TGTGCCTGGAGTGCACAGGGTGCCGGTGAGCAGTTCTTC.

The rearrangement links TRBV6-6 to TRBJ2-1; D is possibly TRBD1 (5 bases). This CDR3 comprises 14 residues. Germline CDR1 MNHNY, CDR2 SVGAGI (reference sequence). The V end lost 4 bases, the J end lost 10 bases, and 17 bases lay between the germline ends. CDR3 protein: CASSSHLGVREQFF. The DNA for the CDR3 is TGTGCCAGCAGTTCCCACCTAGGGGTGCGAGAGCAGTTCTTC.